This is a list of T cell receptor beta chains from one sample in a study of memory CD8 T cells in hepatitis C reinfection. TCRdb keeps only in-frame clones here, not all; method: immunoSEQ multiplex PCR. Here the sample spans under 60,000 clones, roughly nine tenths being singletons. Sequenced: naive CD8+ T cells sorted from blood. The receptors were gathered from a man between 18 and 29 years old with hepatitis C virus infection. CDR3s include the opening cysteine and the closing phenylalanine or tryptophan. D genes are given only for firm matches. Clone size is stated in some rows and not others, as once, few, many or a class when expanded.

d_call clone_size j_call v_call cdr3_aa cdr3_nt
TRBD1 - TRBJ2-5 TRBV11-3 CASSPDRNQETQYF TGTGCCAGCAGCCCGGACAGGAACCAAGAGACCCAGTACTTC
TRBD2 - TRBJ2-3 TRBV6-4 CASSDSTGGADTQYF TGTGCCAGCAGTGACTCGACGGGGGGGGCAGATACGCAGTATTTT
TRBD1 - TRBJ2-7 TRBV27 CASSPEGQYYEQYF TGTGCCAGCAGCCCCGAGGGACAGTACTACGAGCAGTACTTC
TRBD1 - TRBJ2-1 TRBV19 CASSAARDRYNGQFF TGTGCCAGTAGTGCCGCCCGGGACAGATACAATGGGCAGTTCTTC
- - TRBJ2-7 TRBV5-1 CASSAGSNYEQYF TGCGCCAGCAGTGCCGGGAGCAACTACGAGCAGTACTTC
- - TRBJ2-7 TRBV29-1 CSVEVGQSYEQYF TGCAGCGTTGAAGTTGGACAGTCCTACGAGCAGTACTTC
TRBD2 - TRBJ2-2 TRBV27 CASSPRLAGGAGELFF TGTGCCAGCAGTCCAAGACTAGCGGGGGGCGCCGGGGAGCTGTTTTTT
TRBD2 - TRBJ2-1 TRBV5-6 CASSFLAGFYNEQFF TGTGCCAGCAGCTTCCTAGCGGGCTTTTACAATGAGCAGTTCTTC
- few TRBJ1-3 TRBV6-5 CASTSGQFDGNTIYF TGTGCCAGCACCTCGGGACAATTCGATGGAAACACCATATATTTT
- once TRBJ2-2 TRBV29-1 CSVGQSNTGELFF TGCAGCGTTGGGCAGTCGAACACCGGGGAGCTGTTTTTT
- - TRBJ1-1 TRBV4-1 CASSLLLNTEAFF TGCGCCAGCAGCCTGCTATTAAACACTGAAGCTTTCTTT
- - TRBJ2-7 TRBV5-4 CASSLGSNNFYEQYF TGTGCCAGCAGCTTGGGGTCGAACAATTTCTACGAGCAGTACTTC
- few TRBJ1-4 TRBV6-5 CASSPYEGTNEKLFF TGTGCCAGCAGTCCCTATGAGGGTACTAATGAAAAACTGTTTTTT
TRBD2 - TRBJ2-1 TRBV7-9 CASSPEGLGRNEQFF TGTGCCAGCAGCCCCGAGGGACTAGGGAGAAATGAGCAGTTCTTC
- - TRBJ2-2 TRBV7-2 CAGEWNTGELFF TGTGCCGGAGAGTGGAACACCGGGGAGCTGTTTTTT
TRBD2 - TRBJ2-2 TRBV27 CASSQRELGSHTGELFF TGTGCCAGCAGTCAGCGGGAATTGGGGTCTCACACCGGGGAGCTGTTTTTT
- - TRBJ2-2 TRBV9 CASSPLPGLNTGELFF TGTGCCAGCAGCCCCCTGCCGGGTCTAAACACCGGGGAGCTGTTTTTT
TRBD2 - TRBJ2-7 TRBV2 CASSIGGRAGIEQYF TGTGCCAGCAGCATAGGCGGGAGGGCGGGAATCGAGCAGTACTTC
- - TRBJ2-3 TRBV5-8 CASSLYVSYTDTQYF TGTGCCAGCAGCTTGTACGTCTCCTACACAGATACGCAGTATTTT
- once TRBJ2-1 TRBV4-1 CASSQEEEGYEQFF TGCGCCAGCAGCCAAGAGGAAGAGGGCTATGAGCAGTTCTTC
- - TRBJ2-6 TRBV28 CASSTLRTVDGANVLTF TGTGCCAGCAGTACCCTCAGGACAGTAGATGGGGCCAACGTCCTGACTTTC
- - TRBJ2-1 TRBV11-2 CASSLASYNEQFF TGTGCCAGCAGCTTAGCCTCGTACAATGAGCAGTTCTTC
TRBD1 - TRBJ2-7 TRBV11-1 CASSLLIGTGVSEQYF TGTGCCAGCAGCTTACTTATCGGGACAGGGGTTTCCGAGCAGTACTTC
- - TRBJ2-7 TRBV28 CASNHAGYSYEQYF TGTGCCAGCAACCATGCAGGGTACTCCTACGAGCAGTACTTC
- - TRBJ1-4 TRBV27 CASSRTGGELFF TGTGCCAGCAGTCGTACTGGGGGCGAACTGTTTTTT
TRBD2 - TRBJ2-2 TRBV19 CASSIGARGAGELFF TGTGCCAGTAGTATAGGGGCGCGGGGGGCCGGGGAGCTGTTTTTT
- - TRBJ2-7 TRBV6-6 CASSYQGHDEQYF TGTGCCAGCAGTTACCAGGGGCATGACGAGCAGTACTTC
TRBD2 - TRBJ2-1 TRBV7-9 CASRGGGHNEQFF TGTGCCAGCAGAGGCGGGGGACACAATGAGCAGTTCTTC
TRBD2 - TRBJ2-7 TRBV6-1 CASSELSGRYSYEQYF TGTGCCAGCAGTGAACTTAGCGGGAGATACTCCTACGAGCAGTACTTC
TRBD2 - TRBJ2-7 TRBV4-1 CASSPPGGSYEQYF TGCGCCAGCAGCCCCCCGGGAGGATCCTACGAGCAGTACTTC
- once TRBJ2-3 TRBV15 CATSRGATDTQYF TGTGCCACCAGCAGAGGGGCGACAGATACGCAGTATTTT
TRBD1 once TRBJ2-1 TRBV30 CAWSYGTGNNEQFF TGTGCCTGGAGTTATGGGACAGGGAACAATGAGCAGTTCTTC
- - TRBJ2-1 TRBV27 CASRGPGTYNEQFF TGTGCCAGCAGGGGGCCGGGTACCTACAATGAGCAGTTCTTC
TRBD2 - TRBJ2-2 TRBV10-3 CATNPIAGGTGELFF TGTGCCACCAATCCTATAGCGGGAGGGACCGGGGAGCTGTTTTTT
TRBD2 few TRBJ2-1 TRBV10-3 CAISGPAGALDEQFF TGTGCCATCAGTGGGCCAGCGGGGGCCTTGGATGAGCAGTTCTTC
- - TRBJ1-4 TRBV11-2 CASSLTDTQEKLFF TGTGCCAGCAGCTTGACAGATACCCAAGAAAAACTGTTTTTT
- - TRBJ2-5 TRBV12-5 CASGHGSRTQYF TGTGCTAGTGGCCACGGGAGTCGGACCCAGTACTTC
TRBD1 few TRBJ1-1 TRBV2 CASSESPGQGNTEAFF TGTGCCAGCAGTGAGAGCCCGGGACAGGGAAACACTGAAGCTTTCTTT
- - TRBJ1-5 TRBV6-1 CASSPRGQPQHF TGTGCCAGCAGCCCCAGGGGCCAGCCCCAGCATTTT
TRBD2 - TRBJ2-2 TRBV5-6 CASSLGLAGYTGELFF TGTGCCAGCAGCTTAGGGCTAGCGGGGTACACCGGGGAGCTGTTTTTT
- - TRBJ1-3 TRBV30 CAWTAGNTIYF TGTGCCTGGACGGCTGGAAACACCATATATTTT
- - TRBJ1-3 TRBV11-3 CASSLSRAVSGNTIYF TGTGCCAGCAGCTTAAGCAGGGCGGTCTCTGGAAACACCATATATTTT
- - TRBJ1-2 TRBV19 CASSPGWGDYGYTF TGTGCCAGTAGTCCCGGTTGGGGGGACTATGGCTACACCTTC
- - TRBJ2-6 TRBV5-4 CASSLGLSGANVLTF TGTGCCAGCAGCCTCGGTCTCTCTGGGGCCAACGTCCTGACTTTC
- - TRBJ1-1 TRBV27 CASSIQGRAEAFF TGTGCCAGCAGTATTCAGGGGAGAGCTGAAGCTTTCTTT
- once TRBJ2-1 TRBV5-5 CASSSSNEQFF TGTGCCAGCAGCTCGTCGAATGAGCAGTTCTTC